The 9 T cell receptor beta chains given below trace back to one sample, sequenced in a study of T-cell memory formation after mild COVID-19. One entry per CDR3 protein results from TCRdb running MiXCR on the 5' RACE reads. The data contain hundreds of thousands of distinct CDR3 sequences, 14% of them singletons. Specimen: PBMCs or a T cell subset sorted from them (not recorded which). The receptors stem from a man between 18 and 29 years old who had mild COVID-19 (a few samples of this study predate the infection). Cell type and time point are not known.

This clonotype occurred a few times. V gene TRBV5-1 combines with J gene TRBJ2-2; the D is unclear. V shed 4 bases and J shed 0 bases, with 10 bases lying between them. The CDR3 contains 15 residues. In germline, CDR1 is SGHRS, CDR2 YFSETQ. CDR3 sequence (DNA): TGCGCCAGCAGCACGACTCGACCGAACACCGGGGAGCTGTTTTTT. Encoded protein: CASSTTRPNTGELFF.

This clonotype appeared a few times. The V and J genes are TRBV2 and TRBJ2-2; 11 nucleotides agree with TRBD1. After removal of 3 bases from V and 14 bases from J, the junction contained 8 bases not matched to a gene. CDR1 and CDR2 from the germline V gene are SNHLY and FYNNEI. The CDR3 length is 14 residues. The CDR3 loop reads CASSEGTGGVLLFF. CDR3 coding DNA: TGTGCCAGCAGTGAGGGGACAGGGGGTGTGTTACTGTTTTTT.

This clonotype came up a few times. CDR3 in amino acids: CASRATGQETQYF. DNA for the CDR3: TGTGCCAGCAGAGCGACAGGGCAAGAGACCCAGTACTTC. The J gene is TRBJ2-5, the V gene TRBV2; 7 positions agree with TRBD1. V dropped 6 bases and J dropped 2; count of bases not matched to a gene: 3. The CDR3 contains 13 residues. Germline V gives CDR1 SNHLY, CDR2 FYNNEI.

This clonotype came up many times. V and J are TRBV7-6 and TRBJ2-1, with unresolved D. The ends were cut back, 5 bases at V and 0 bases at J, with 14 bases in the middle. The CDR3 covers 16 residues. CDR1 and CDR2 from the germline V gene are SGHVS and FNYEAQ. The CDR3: CASSPNSRTSYNEQFF. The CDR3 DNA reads TGTGCCAGCAGCCCGAATTCACGGACCTCCTACAATGAGCAGTTCTTC. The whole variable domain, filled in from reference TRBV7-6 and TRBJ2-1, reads GAGVSQSPRYKVTKRGQDVALRCDPISGHVSLYWYRQALGQGPEFLTYFNYEAQQDKSGLPNDRFSAERPEGSISTLTIQRTEQRDSAMYRCASSPNSRTSYNEQFFGPGTRLTVL.

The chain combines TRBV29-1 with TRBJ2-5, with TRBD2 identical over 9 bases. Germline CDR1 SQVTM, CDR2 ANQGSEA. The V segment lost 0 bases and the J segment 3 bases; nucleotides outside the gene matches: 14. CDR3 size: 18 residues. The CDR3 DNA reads TGCAGCGTTGAAGAAAGGGTAGGGGCTAGCGGGGAAGAAGAGACCCAGTACTTC. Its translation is CSVEERVGASGEEETQYF.

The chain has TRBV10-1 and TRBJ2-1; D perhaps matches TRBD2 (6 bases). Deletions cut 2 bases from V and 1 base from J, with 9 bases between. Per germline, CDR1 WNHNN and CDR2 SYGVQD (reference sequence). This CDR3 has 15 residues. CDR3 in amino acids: CASSEGRGSYNEQFF. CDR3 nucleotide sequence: TGCGCCAGCAGTGAGGGACGGGGGTCCTACAATGAGCAGTTCTTC.

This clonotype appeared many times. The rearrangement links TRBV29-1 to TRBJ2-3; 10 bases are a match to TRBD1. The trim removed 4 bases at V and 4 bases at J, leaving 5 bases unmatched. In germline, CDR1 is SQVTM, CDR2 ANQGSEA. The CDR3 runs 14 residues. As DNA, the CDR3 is TGCAGCGTTGTGCCCGACAGGGGGCCAGATACGCAGTATTTT. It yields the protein CSVVPDRGPDTQYF.

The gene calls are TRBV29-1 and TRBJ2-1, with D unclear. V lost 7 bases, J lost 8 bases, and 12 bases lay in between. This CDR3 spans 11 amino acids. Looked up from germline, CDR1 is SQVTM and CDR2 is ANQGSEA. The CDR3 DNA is TGCAGCGCCGTACCTCTCTATGAGCAGTTCTTC. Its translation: CSAVPLYEQFF.

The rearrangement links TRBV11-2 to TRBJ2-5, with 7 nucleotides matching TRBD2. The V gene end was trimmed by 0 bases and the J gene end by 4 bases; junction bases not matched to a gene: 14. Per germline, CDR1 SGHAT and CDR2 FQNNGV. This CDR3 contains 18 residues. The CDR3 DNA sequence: TGTGCCAGCAGCTTAGATCTTAGCGGGTCCCCGGCGGGAGAGACCCAGTACTTC. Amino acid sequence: CASSLDLSGSPAGETQYF.